This is a list of T cell receptor beta chains from one sample in a study of T cells in Graves' hyperthyroidism and ophthalmopathy. TCRdb recomputed calls from the multiplex PCR reads with MiXCR, one row per CDR3 protein. The sample has about 640,000 distinct CDR3 sequences, approximately 14% seen once; the top ten hold roughly an eighth. The specimen sequenced was blood. The receptors originated from a woman aged 50 to 65 with Graves' ophthalmopathy. Both conserved end residues are trimmed from each CDR3. The order of the fields is V gene, J gene, CDR3 protein.

V: TRBV9
J: TRBJ2-1
CDR3: ASSVDPLRQYNEQF

V: TRBV5-1
J: TRBJ1-3
CDR3: ASSPVAGSGNTIY

V: TRBV18
J: TRBJ2-7
CDR3: ASSPRLGSPLDEQY

V: TRBV19
J: TRBJ1-1
CDR3: ASSIGVGIMNTEAF

V: TRBV19
J: TRBJ2-1
CDR3: ASSIRGPTNEQF

V: TRBV11-2
J: TRBJ2-6
CDR3: ASSPYGGANVLT

V: TRBV5-1
J: TRBJ2-3
CDR3: ASSLAVTTDTQY

V: TRBV14
J: TRBJ1-4
CDR3: ASSLRDGGAANEKLF

V: TRBV27
J: TRBJ2-5
CDR3: ASSFLAGGRETQY

V: TRBV7-2
J: TRBJ1-1
CDR3: ASSSSEGPGSNTEAF

V: TRBV6-2/TRBV6-3
J: TRBJ2-1
CDR3: ASSYSQEINEQF

V: TRBV15
J: TRBJ2-1
CDR3: ATSRVGQPLEQF

V: TRBV6-2/TRBV6-3
J: TRBJ2-2
CDR3: ASSYRTPSTGELF

V: TRBV15
J: TRBJ2-1
CDR3: ATSRRQSGSSNEQF

V: TRBV5-5
J: TRBJ2-1
CDR3: ASSLAPGQSYNEQF

V: TRBV10-3
J: TRBJ2-3
CDR3: AAGEWTRRPDTQY

V: TRBV6-1
J: TRBJ2-7
CDR3: ASTTGTAVGEQY

V: TRBV5-1
J: TRBJ2-7
CDR3: ASSLVSGQNYEQY

V: TRBV5-1
J: TRBJ1-4
CDR3: ASSLRQGGGYEKLF

V: TRBV2
J: TRBJ1-2
CDR3: ASSEPFDTYSYGYT

V: TRBV6-2/TRBV6-3
J: TRBJ1-2
CDR3: ASNSRQGSNYGYT

V: TRBV7-6
J: TRBJ1-4
CDR3: ASSSRQGRGEKLF

V: TRBV6-5
J: TRBJ1-2
CDR3: ASSYSTANYGYT

V: TRBV5-1
J: TRBJ2-7
CDR3: ASRGGQGGYHEQY

V: TRBV27
J: TRBJ2-1
CDR3: ASSLFGLARRYNEQF

V: TRBV18
J: TRBJ2-6
CDR3: ASSPASGSSGANVLT

V: TRBV30
J: TRBJ2-5
CDR3: AWARDRQETQY

V: TRBV2
J: TRBJ2-7
CDR3: ASSGLARTYEQY

V: TRBV7-9
J: TRBJ1-1
CDR3: ASSLVDDRGRAF

V: TRBV29-1
J: TRBJ2-1
CDR3: SVVRDRLSSYNEQF

V: TRBV6-2/TRBV6-3
J: TRBJ2-3
CDR3: ASNRAGLDTQY

V: TRBV7-9
J: TRBJ2-3
CDR3: ASSLTGSLTDTQY

V: TRBV4-1
J: TRBJ2-3
CDR3: ASSQDSAGTDTQY

V: TRBV9
J: TRBJ2-2
CDR3: ASSVSGSNTGELF

V: TRBV2
J: TRBJ2-7
CDR3: ASSSGLAGVMGEQY

V: TRBV7-2
J: TRBJ2-5
CDR3: ASSLSLAQTQETQY

V: TRBV7-2
J: TRBJ1-6
CDR3: ASSTKKSPLH

V: TRBV6-1
J: TRBJ1-2
CDR3: ASRRRQSGYT

V: TRBV5-5
J: TRBJ1-1
CDR3: ASSKTGQTMNTEAF

V: TRBV28
J: TRBJ2-1
CDR3: ASREAGGGGYNEQF

V: TRBV2
J: TRBJ1-3
CDR3: ASSGGTASGNTIY